The entry below describes one T cell receptor beta chain. The antigen is unknown. Germline values: CDR1 MRHNA, CDR2 SNTAGT. The CDR3 sequence is 12 residues long. Trimming shortened V by 3 bases and J by 4 bases, and 5 bases separated the two germline ends. The sample belongs to a study of cytomegalovirus exposure and HLA in healthy donors. Study as a whole: In an early release, HLA-typed donors contributed about 80 million unique TCR sequences. Study outcomes and limitations: In a later analysis, a missense DCLRE1C variant was linked to TCR beta V- and J-gene trimming. Some V segments could not be told apart, so they were left out, TRBV6-2 and TRBV6-3 among them. There was a cluster of highly shared sequence variants that was likely a sequencing artifact.

Primers for the PCR totalled 60 Vbeta and 13 Jbeta. Generated by immunoSEQ multiplex PCR, the TCRdb table keeps only in-frame clones and is missing some. Among roughly 200,000 clones listed, more than 60% were seen once. The sequenced material came from PBMCs. The chain uses TRBV6-4 and TRBJ2-3; D gene unclear. This TCR was sampled from a woman under 40 in good health and CMV-seropositive. CDR3 residues: CASSDEADTQYF. The CDR3 DNA reads as TGTGCCAGCAGTGATGAGGCAGATACGCAGTATTTT.